What follows are 2 T cell receptor beta chains derived from one specimen sequenced in a study of OX40 agonist ivuxolimab in advanced cancers. Here immunoSEQ multiplex PCR was the method, and the copy in TCRdb shows in-frame clones only, minus some. The sample lists 65,000 to 75,000 clones; roughly nine tenths were seen once. Sequencing was performed on CD4+ or CD8+ T cells sorted from blood, taken in a trial of the OX40 agonist ivuxolimab. Receptors were obtained from an adult with an advanced solid tumor such as melanoma, head and neck, liver or kidney cancer.

This rearrangement joins TRBV5-6 to TRBJ1-4, with 8 bases that match TRBD1. Germline V gene sequence: CDR1 SGHDT, CDR2 YYEEEE. The CDR3 totals 14 residues. V was pared by 4 bases and J by 4 bases, with 3 bases of the junction left unmatched. CDR3 amino acids: CASSRTGFNEKLFF. CDR3 bases: TGTGCCAGCAGCCGGACAGGGTTTAATGAAAAACTGTTTTTT.

The genes are TRBV7-7 and TRBJ1-3; 11 bases fit TRBD1. The CDR3 is 16 residues long. The germline V gene encodes CDR1 SSHAT and CDR2 FNYEAQ (reference sequence). J was trimmed by 3 bases and V by 5 bases; bases with no gene match: 6. CDR3 in amino acids: CASSLRTGGFGNTIYF. The CDR3 region has the DNA TGTGCCAGCAGCCTAAGGACAGGGGGCTTTGGAAACACCATATATTTT.